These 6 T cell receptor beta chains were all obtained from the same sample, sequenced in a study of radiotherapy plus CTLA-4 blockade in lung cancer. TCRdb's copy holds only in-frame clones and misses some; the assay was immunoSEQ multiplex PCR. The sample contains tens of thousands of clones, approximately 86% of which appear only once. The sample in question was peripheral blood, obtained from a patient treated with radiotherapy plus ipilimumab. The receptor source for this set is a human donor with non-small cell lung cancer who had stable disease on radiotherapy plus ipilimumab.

CDR3 amino acids: CASSLAAGAFYGYTF. CDR3 sequence (DNA): TGCGCCAGCAGCTTGGCAGCAGGGGCGTTCTATGGCTACACCTTC. The rearrangement links TRBV5-1 to TRBJ1-2, with a possible D match to TRBD1 (6 bases). The V end was cut by 0 bases, the J end by 4 bases, with 13 bases between. The CDR3 contains 15 residues. In germline, CDR1 is SGHRS, CDR2 YFSETQ.

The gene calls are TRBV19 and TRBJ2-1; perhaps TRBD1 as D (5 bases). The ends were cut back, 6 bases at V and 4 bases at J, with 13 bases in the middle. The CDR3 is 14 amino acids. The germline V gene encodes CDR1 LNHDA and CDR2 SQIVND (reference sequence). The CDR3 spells CASSPVGPYNEQFF. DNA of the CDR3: TGTGCCAGTAGCCCCGTGGGGCCATACAATGAGCAGTTCTTC.

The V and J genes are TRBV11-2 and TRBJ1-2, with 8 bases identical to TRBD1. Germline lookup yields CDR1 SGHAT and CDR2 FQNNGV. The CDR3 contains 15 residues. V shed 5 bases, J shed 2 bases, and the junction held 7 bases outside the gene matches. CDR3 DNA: TGTGCCAGCAGCCCCGGGGACAGGAGCAACTATGGCTACACCTTC. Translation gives CASSPGDRSNYGYTF.

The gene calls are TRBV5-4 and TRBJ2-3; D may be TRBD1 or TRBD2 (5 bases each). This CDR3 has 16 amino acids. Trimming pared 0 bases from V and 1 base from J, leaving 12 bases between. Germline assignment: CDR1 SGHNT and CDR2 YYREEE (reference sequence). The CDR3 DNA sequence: TGTGCCAGCAGCTTGGCGGGGAGAGGGGGCACAGATACGCAGTATTTT. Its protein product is CASSLAGRGGTDTQYF.

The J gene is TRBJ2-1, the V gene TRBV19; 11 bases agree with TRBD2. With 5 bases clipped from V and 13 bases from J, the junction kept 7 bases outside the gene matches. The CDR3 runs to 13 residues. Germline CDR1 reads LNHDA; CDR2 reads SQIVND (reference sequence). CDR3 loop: CASSAGLADKQFF. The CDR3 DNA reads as TGTGCCAGTAGTGCGGGACTAGCGGACAAACAGTTCTTC.

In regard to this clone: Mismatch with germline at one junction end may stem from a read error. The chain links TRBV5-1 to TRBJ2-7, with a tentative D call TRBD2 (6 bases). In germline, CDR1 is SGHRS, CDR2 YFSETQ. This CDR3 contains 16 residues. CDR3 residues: CASSSSRDFLRDEQHF. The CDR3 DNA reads TGCGCCAGCAGCTCGTCCCGGGACTTTCTTCGGGACGAGCAGCACTTC.